This T cell receptor beta chain was recorded in a study of somatic mutations in cytotoxic T cells in rheumatoid arthritis (dated by TCRdb to the late 2010s). Context from the whole study: Right after diagnosis and prior to the start of any treatment, 25 to 30 ml EDTA of peripheral blood was drawn from patients. Whether expanded CD8+ T-cell clones in untreated, newly diagnosed rheumatoid arthritis carry somatic mutations was the study question, and clonality was characterized with TCRB deep sequencing. TCRB deep sequencing was performed for 65 rheumatoid arthritis patients and around 22 healthy controls. The median ages of the patient and control groups were essentially identical. Some V beta antibody-stained T-cell populations were flow-sorted on a FACSAria II or Sony SH800 at nearly 100% purity, and sorted V beta1+ cells also underwent TCRB sequencing. Study-wide findings and limitations: Rheumatoid arthritis patients and age-matched healthy controls did not significantly differ in CD8+ T-cell clonality. In 8 of 65 patients the largest CD8+ clone exceeded 20% of CD8+ cells, and several identical CD8+ TCRB sequences were shared between blood and synovial fluid. The expanded CD8+ clones had unknown antigen targets, and not appearing in virus-specific databases did not rule out that they were virus-specific. An increase of CD8+ clonality with age was seen in patients (Spearman r of about 0.45) but not in healthy controls.

On an AutoMACS, CD4+ and CD8+ cells were isolated via positive magnetic bead selection, and their purity was verified by flow cytometry. Clonal expansions were first screened by flow cytometry with a TCR V beta antibody panel, then characterized by TCRB deep sequencing of sorted CD8+ fractions. Peripheral blood mononuclear cells were obtained using density gradient separation with Ficoll-Paque PLUS. Using Nucleospin Tissue or Tissue XS kits, DNA was extracted from CD4-enriched, CD8-enriched or PBMC samples, with quantification by a Qubit 2.0 fluorometer. This clone was detected only once. Its antigen has not been determined. No much larger clone exists at a distance of one base, and base qualities are not known. TCRB CDR3 sequencing used the immunoSEQ assay on genomic DNA. For the original study's pipeline: Only a few patient CD8+ clones larger than 1% matched published virus-specific TCRB sequences when compared against them. Nothing other than productive TCRB rearrangements was included in the analyses. Clonality was expressed as a Shannon entropy-based productive clonality index, with each clone defined by a unique TCRB CDR3 sequence. To calculate repertoire overlap between two samples, the template counts of each clone were considered relative to each sample's total templates. V-gene usage from TCRB sequencing and V-gene usage measured by flow cytometry were correlated (Spearman r of 0.61). Sourced from immuneACCESS, this table was stored by TCRdb with only in-frame sequences that have V and J called. A share of the clones is absent; for the studies checked, an unresolved V gene accounts for under half, and the remainder has no known explanation. V and J calls and clone size come straight from that table; D and trimming were deduced from the DNA. Here the sample has around 11,000 clones; 70% to 75% occur a single time. The ten most abundant clones make up 37% of the sample.

The clonotype was recovered from an adult with rheumatoid arthritis. Sequencing used CD8+ T cells sorted from blood.

The sequenced DNA is TGTGCCAGCAGCTTGGGTGTTATGGCCGGGGAGCTGTTTTTT. It translates to CASSLGVMAGELFF. Recombination linked TRBV5-5 to TRBJ2-2, with the identity of the D gene unclear. The CDR3 spans 14 residues, from the cysteine through the phenylalanine. The kept DNA is CDR3 alone, 42 bases in frame from the first base. The germline V gene (reference sequence) yields SGHKS for CDR1 and YYEKEE for CDR2. Cut back by 0 bases and 6 bases, the V and J ends lie 9 bases apart.